This record concerns one T cell receptor (beta chain) sequence. The antigen is unknown. The same CDR3 arises from other DNA sequences in this sample as well. The record originates from a study of shared clonotypes between healthy human individuals. Donation came from healthy HIV-negative adults that had no recent acute infections or vaccinations. Replicate PCRs from sorted subsets contained about 200 ng DNA, which is approximately 30,000 T cell genomes. The protocol was immunoSEQ multiplex PCR, while the TCRdb copy is restricted to in-frame clones and leaves out a portion. The table records millions of clones, over 85% of them present only once. The germline V and J ends were trimmed by 6 bases and 0 bases, with 10 bases remaining between them. Germline V gene data show CDR1 as SGHTA and CDR2 as FQGNSA. The CDR3 runs to 14 residues. Notes on the study in general: About 5% was the fraction of naive CD4 clonotypes found shared across several donors.

The clonotype comes from a young man in good health. Some clones in this sample may be carry-over from other donors' samples. The rearrangement links TRBV7-2 to TRBJ2-3; perhaps TRBD1 as D (7 bases). Sequencing was performed on naive CD4+ T cells from PBMCs. Subset in this sample: CD45RA+ positively selected. The CDR3 protein is CASRQGGSTDTQYF. CDR3 nucleotides: TGTGCCAGCAGGCAGGGGGGTAGCACAGATACGCAGTATTTT.